This TCR beta chain appears in the sequencing data of a study of siplizumab effects on memory and regulatory T cells. V lost 0 bases to trimming and J lost 0 bases, with 9 bases between them. Germline loops: CDR1 LGHNA, CDR2 YNFKEQ. This CDR3 comprises 15 residues. General study findings and limits: Both greater diversity than memory cells and a major contribution to the alloresponse seemed to characterize naive T cells. In controls, under 30% of mappable alloreactive CD4+ clones were Treg-derived on average, versus roughly 69% with siplizumab. No naive or memory phenotype could be assigned to roughly 80-96% of proliferating clones. No functional test confirmed suppression by proliferating siplizumab-culture Tregs.

The method was immunoSEQ multiplex PCR; TCRdb's version includes in-frame clones alone and lacks a portion of them. The sample shows about 100,000 clones, about 95% of them seen only once. Remarks on this clone: Its specificity is unknown.

Sequenced material: Tregs sorted from blood. This chain links TRBV4-2 with TRBJ2-7, with D possibly being TRBD2 (5 bases). The receptor was isolated from a human donor in good health. CDR3 in DNA: TGTGCCAGCAGCCAAGATCTGCGGGCCTCCTACGAGCAGTACTTC. Translating it yields CASSQDLRASYEQYF.